The T cell receptor beta chain described here comes from a study of monozygotic twins with cystic fibrosis. Overall study findings and caveats: Monozygotic CF twins shared more identical nucleotide clonotypes than unrelated patients. In 13 of 16 pairs, V gene usage was closest to the co-twin's. Low clonality (median roughly 0.009) suggested a mostly naive repertoire.

The table lists this clone with a count of one. Its specificity is not known. From germline, CDR1 is SGHDT and CDR2 YYEEEE. This CDR3 is built from 14 residues. Trimming stripped 4 bases from V and 1 base from J, with 11 bases between. Libraries were prepared by immunoSEQ multiplex PCR; TCRdb keeps only in-frame clonotypes and omits some of them. The sample includes 34,000 or so clones, roughly 90% of them seen just once. This sequence joins TRBV5-6 and TRBJ1-2; D gene uncertain. The source material was blood. This clonotype originated in a girl aged 2 to 9 with cystic fibrosis. The CDR3 here is CASSPDGFNYGYTF. The DNA of the CDR3 is TGTGCCAGCAGCCCTGACGGGTTTAACTATGGCTACACCTTC.